Listed below are T cell receptor beta chains from one sample, sequenced in a study of cytomegalovirus exposure and HLA in healthy donors. This table comes from immunoSEQ multiplex PCR, and its TCRdb copy is limited to in-frame clones, with some not included. This table has approximately 110,000 clones, roughly 80% appearing once. Sequencing was done on a sample of PBMCs. These receptors came from a man aged 50-59 years in good health and CMV-seronegative. Both conserved end residues are part of each CDR3. A D gene is named only where the DNA matches it firmly. Size is omitted from some rows. Given values are once, few, many or a class for expanded clones.

j_call v_call d_call clone_size cdr3_aa cdr3_nt
TRBJ2-4 TRBV6-5 TRBD1 . CASSSPGQPNDIQYF TGTGCCAGCAGCTCCCCGGGACAGCCAAACGACATTCAGTACTTC
TRBJ1-2 TRBV29-1 TRBD1 . CSVGDRGEGYTF TGCAGCGTTGGGGACAGGGGTGAGGGCTACACCTTC
TRBJ2-7 TRBV5-1 TRBD2 . CASSGELASSHEQYF TGCGCCAGCAGCGGGGAACTAGCGTCTAGCCACGAGCAGTACTTC
TRBJ1-4 TRBV27 TRBD1 . CASSRHRGINEKLFF TGTGCCAGCAGCCGCCACAGGGGAATTAATGAAAAACTGTTTTTT
TRBJ2-7 TRBV29-1 TRBD1 . CSVGGTGAYEQYF TGCAGCGTTGGGGGGACAGGAGCCTACGAGCAGTACTTC
TRBJ2-5 TRBV27 TRBD2 . CASATSGDQETQYF TGTGCCAGCGCGACTAGCGGAGACCAAGAGACCCAGTACTTC
TRBJ1-4 TRBV7-9 TRBD1 . CASTTYRGTGEATNEKLFF TGTGCCAGCACCACCTACCGGGGTACAGGGGAGGCAACTAATGAAAAACTGTTTTTT
TRBJ2-2 TRBV27 TRBD1 . CASSPSTGTVPGELFF TGTGCCAGCAGTCCATCTACCGGGACAGTACCCGGGGAGCTGTTTTTT
TRBJ1-5 TRBV28 . . CASNSGLNQPQHF TGTGCCAGCAACTCGGGACTTAATCAGCCCCAGCATTTT
TRBJ2-5 TRBV5-1 . . CASSSSQGSGETQYF TGCGCCAGCAGCTCGTCTCAGGGGTCGGGAGAGACCCAGTACTTC
TRBJ2-3 TRBV6-5 . . CASSYRGADTQYF TGTGCCAGCAGTTACCGCGGGGCAGATACGCAGTATTTT
TRBJ1-1 TRBV6-5 . once CASSYQMNTEAFF TGTGCCAGCAGTTACCAGATGAACACTGAAGCTTTCTTT
TRBJ1-5 TRBV5-8 . . CASSLAWEGRQPQHF TGTGCCAGCAGCTTGGCCTGGGAGGGAAGACAGCCCCAGCATTTT
TRBJ2-7 TRBV15 . . CATSRDVQASYEQYF TGTGCCACCAGCAGAGATGTCCAGGCATCCTACGAGCAGTACTTC
TRBJ1-2 TRBV15 . . CATSTPDSYGYTF TGTGCCACCAGCACTCCGGACAGCTATGGCTACACCTTC
TRBJ2-2 TRBV7-3 TRBD2 . CASSAGLADTGELFF TGTGCCAGCAGCGCGGGACTAGCGGACACCGGGGAGCTGTTTTTT
TRBJ1-5 TRBV7-8 . . CASSLRRDPQPQHF TGTGCCAGCAGCTTAAGGAGGGATCCTCAGCCCCAGCATTTT
TRBJ2-5 TRBV6-6 TRBD2 few CASSSLLAGVSETQYF TGTGCCAGCAGTTCACTCTTAGCGGGGGTCTCAGAGACCCAGTACTTC
TRBJ2-7 TRBV30 . . CAWEPRGGEQYF TGTGCCTGGGAGCCTCGAGGGGGCGAGCAGTACTTC
TRBJ2-1 TRBV28 . . CASSLFGSYNEQFF TGTGCCAGCAGTTTATTCGGGAGCTACAATGAGCAGTTCTTC
TRBJ2-7 TRBV28 TRBD1 . CATRTGGAYEQYF TGTGCCACCCGGACAGGGGGAGCCTACGAGCAGTACTTC
TRBJ2-6 TRBV11-3 TRBD1 . CASSLPGQQLKGANVLTF TGTGCCAGCAGCCTACCGGGACAGCAACTGAAGGGGGCCAACGTCCTGACTTTC
TRBJ2-2 TRBV5-1 TRBD2 . CASSYSGTSGRNTGELFF TGCGCCAGCAGCTATTCCGGGACTAGCGGGAGGAACACCGGGGAGCTGTTTTTT
TRBJ2-7 TRBV5-4 . . CASSLRQVSTYEQYF TGTGCCAGCAGCCTGCGACAGGTTAGTACCTACGAGCAGTACTTC
TRBJ2-3 TRBV7-8 TRBD2 . CASSPNPAGGPPDTQYF TGTGCCAGCAGCCCAAACCCAGCGGGAGGGCCCCCAGATACGCAGTATTTT
TRBJ1-4 TRBV6-5 TRBD1 few CASSLGQGNGKLFF TGTGCCAGCAGTTTGGGACAGGGGAATGGAAAACTGTTTTTT
TRBJ2-5 TRBV19 . . CASSARDWYQETQYF TGTGCCAGTAGCGCCCGGGACTGGTACCAAGAGACCCAGTACTTC